The next 22 T cell receptor beta chains were all read from a single sample in a study of cytomegalovirus exposure and HLA in healthy donors. The primer mix had 60 Vbeta and 13 Jbeta primers. This table comes from immunoSEQ multiplex PCR, and its TCRdb copy is limited to in-frame clones, with some not included. The sample gives around 90,000 clones, around four fifths of which show up once; 2.5% to 3.5% is in the top ten. Sequences were obtained from PBMCs. The receptors originated from a man aged 25-40 years in good health and CMV-seronegative.

The chain links TRBV9 to TRBJ2-5; TRBD1 matches 8 bases. Germline trimming cut 0 bases from V and 5 bases from J; bases unmatched to any gene: 6. Germline loops: CDR1 SGDLS, CDR2 YYNGEE. This CDR3 region has 15 residues. CDR3 DNA sequence: TGTGCCAGCAGCGTAGAGGGCAGGGGGCGGGAGACCCAGTACTTC. Translating it yields CASSVEGRGRETQYF.

The chain uses TRBV10-3 and TRBJ1-1; D is possibly TRBD1 (5 bases). Trimming stripped 1 base from V and 5 bases from J, with 8 bases between. The CDR3 length is 13 residues. The germline V gene has CDR1 ENHRY and CDR2 SYGVKD. CDR3 DNA: TGTGCCATCAGTGAGTGGGGGGGTACTGAAGCTTTCTTT. Translation: CAISEWGGTEAFF.

This clone was detected only a few times. The gene calls are TRBV7-2 and TRBJ1-3, with a weak D call TRBD1 (6 bases). The CDR3 is 16 amino acids. Germline V gene lookup returns CDR1 SGHTA and CDR2 FQGNSA. The V end lost 3 bases, the J end lost 2 bases, and 14 bases lay between the germline ends. CDR3 protein: CASSFNRAFAGNTIYF. The CDR3 DNA sequence: TGTGCCAGCAGCTTTAACAGGGCTTTTGCTGGAAACACCATATATTTT.

J is TRBJ1-1 and V is TRBV9; D is undetermined. V dropped 4 bases and J dropped 6 bases, with 19 bases sitting between them. This CDR3 has 15 amino acids. Germline CDR1 SGDLS, CDR2 YYNGEE. The CDR3 reads CASSPPGPSGAEAFF. Here the CDR3 DNA reads TGTGCCAGCAGCCCGCCGGGCCCAAGCGGGGCTGAAGCTTTCTTT.

The chain combines TRBV30 with TRBJ1-3; 10 nucleotides line up with TRBD1. The ends lost 0 bases at V and 3 bases at J; junction bases unmatched: 2. The CDR3 covers 15 residues. Germline V lookup: CDR1 GTSNPN, CDR2 SVGIG (reference sequence). The CDR3 region is CAWSVGTGVGNTIYF. The DNA of the CDR3 is TGTGCCTGGAGTGTTGGGACAGGGGTTGGAAACACCATATATTTT.

The rearrangement joins TRBV25-1 to TRBJ1-2; 9 nucleotides line up with TRBD1. J was trimmed by 3 bases and V by 9 bases; bases with no gene match: 11. Per the germline V gene, CDR1 is MGHDK and CDR2 is SYGVNS. The length of the CDR3 is 15 residues. CDR3 sequence reads: CARTDRGCLDYGYTF. DNA of the CDR3: TGTGCCAGGACGGACAGGGGCTGTTTGGACTATGGCTACACCTTC.

This chain joins TRBV5-1 and TRBJ2-5; 7 positions agree with TRBD2. CDR1 is SGHRS, CDR2 YFSETQ, per germline. The CDR3 runs to 14 residues. V was pared by 0 bases and J by 5 bases, with 4 bases of the junction left unmatched. The CDR3 DNA sequence: TGCGCCAGCAGCTTGGTTCAGGGAGGGGAGACCCAGTACTTC. Translating it yields CASSLVQGGETQYF.

This chain joins TRBV28 and TRBJ1-4; no reliable D call. CDR1 is MDHEN and CDR2 is SYDVKM in the germline V gene. V lost 7 bases to trimming and J lost 4 bases, with 13 bases between them. The CDR3 has 14 amino acids. The CDR3 reads CASKGGIYNEKLFF. CDR3 nucleotides: TGTGCCAGCAAGGGCGGGATATATAATGAAAAACTGTTTTTT.

The V and J genes are TRBV5-4 and TRBJ2-5, with unresolved D. Germline V gene sequence: CDR1 SGHNT, CDR2 YYREEE (reference sequence). V was trimmed by 0 bases and J by 5 bases, leaving 11 bases between them. The CDR3 has 14 residues. CDR3 DNA sequence: TGTGCCAGCAGCTTGGCCTTGGCCGGGGAGACCCAGTACTTC. Its protein is CASSLALAGETQYF.

The chain is built from TRBV10-3 and TRBJ2-1; a possible D gene is TRBD1 (6 bases). The CDR3 has 16 residues. Germline V gene lookup returns CDR1 ENHRY and CDR2 SYGVKD. V was clipped by 2 bases and J by 1 base, with 12 bases between them. CDR3 sequence: CAISEVGGASYNEQFF. CDR3 DNA: TGTGCCATCAGTGAGGTAGGGGGAGCGTCCTACAATGAGCAGTTCTTC.

This chain joins TRBV2 and TRBJ1-1; D may be TRBD1 (5 bases). The CDR3 runs to 11 residues. Between the trimmed V and J ends, which lost 7 bases and 4 bases, there was a span of 7 bases. Germline V lookup: CDR1 SNHLY, CDR2 FYNNEI. The CDR3 bases are TGTGCCAGCATAACAGGCACTGAAGCTTTCTTT. This translates into CASITGTEAFF.

The V and J genes are TRBV28 and TRBJ1-5; 10 bases align to TRBD1. The CDR3 has 15 residues. Germline trimming cut 6 bases from V and 2 bases from J; bases unmatched to any gene: 4. The germline CDR1 and CDR2 sequences are MDHEN and SYDVKM. The CDR3 region is CASRPGTGGNQPQHF. The CDR3 DNA is TGTGCCAGCAGGCCCGGGACAGGGGGCAATCAGCCCCAGCATTTT.

V usage is TRBV2 and J usage is TRBJ1-5; D call uncertain. The CDR3 length is 15 residues. V shed 6 bases and J shed 0 bases, with 12 bases lying between them. Germline CDR1 SNHLY, CDR2 FYNNEI. CDR3 sequence: CASSSRTDSNQPQHF. CDR3 DNA: TGTGCCAGCAGCTCAAGAACAGATAGCAATCAGCCCCAGCATTTT. Full variable domain (remainder filled in from reference TRBV2 and TRBJ1-5): EPEVTQTPSHQVTQMGQEVILRCVPISNHLYFYWYRQILGQKVEFLVSFYNNEISEKSEIFDDQFSVERPDGSNFTLKIRSTKLEDSAMYFCASSSRTDSNQPQHFGDGTRLSIL.

The chain joins TRBV5-1 to TRBJ2-2, with unresolved D. The CDR3 sequence is 12 residues long. Germline V lookup: CDR1 SGHRS, CDR2 YFSETQ. Deletions cut 4 bases from V and 3 bases from J, with 4 bases between. This CDR3 is CASSLDTGELFF. The CDR3 DNA reads TGCGCCAGCAGCCTTGACACCGGGGAGCTGTTTTTT.

In its sample, this clone was seen once. V usage is TRBV2 and J usage is TRBJ1-1; TRBD1 matches at 11 bases. Looked up from germline, CDR1 is SNHLY and CDR2 is FYNNEI. The V segment lost 6 bases and the J segment 5 bases; nucleotides outside the gene matches: 8. CDR3 length: 15 amino acids. CDR3 sequence reads: CASRASGTGGTEAFF. The CDR3 DNA reads TGTGCCAGCAGAGCCTCCGGGACAGGGGGAACTGAAGCTTTCTTT.

This rearrangement joins TRBV20-1 to TRBJ1-1, with 9 bases matching TRBD1. In germline, CDR1 is DFQATT, CDR2 SNEGSKA (reference sequence). The CDR3 spans 11 residues. V shed 3 bases, J shed 12 bases, and the junction held 5 bases outside the gene matches. CDR3 sequence reads: CSASGTGITFF. The CDR3 DNA follows: TGCAGTGCTAGTGGGACAGGGATAACTTTCTTT.

This clone was detected a few times. The V gene is TRBV19, the J gene TRBJ1-6; perhaps TRBD1 as D (5 bases). Germline V gives CDR1 LNHDA, CDR2 SQIVND (reference sequence). With 8 bases removed from V and 5 bases from J, the gap between germline ends came to 25 bases. The CDR3 consists of 18 residues. The CDR3 is CASFNPGTPDEDNSPLHF. The CDR3 DNA reads as TGTGCCAGTTTCAACCCCGGGACTCCGGACGAGGATAATTCACCCCTCCACTTT.

This chain links TRBV2 with TRBJ2-7, with D maybe TRBD1 (6 bases). CDR3 length: 11 amino acids. Trimming pared 10 bases from V and 5 bases from J, leaving 12 bases between. Per germline, CDR1 SNHLY and CDR2 FYNNEI. As DNA, the CDR3 is TGTGCCACAACAGGGCGCGACGAGCAGTACTTC. It encodes CATTGRDEQYF.

V usage is TRBV28 and J usage is TRBJ1-1, with D unresolved. This CDR3 comprises 11 residues. Germline CDR1 reads MDHEN; CDR2 reads SYDVKM. The V and J ends lost 10 bases and 0 bases respectively, with 6 bases between them. CDR3: CATRLNTEAFF. CDR3 bases: TGTGCCACCCGTTTGAACACTGAAGCTTTCTTT.

This clone was counted between two and nine times. The CDR3 DNA sequence: TGTGCCAGCAGCTCTGCGGACAGGGCTCAAGAGACCCAGTACTTC. This codes for CASSSADRAQETQYF. The chain combines TRBV5-4 with TRBJ2-5; 8 bases align to TRBD1. V shed 3 bases and J 2 bases; nucleotides not matched to a gene: 6. The CDR3 covers 15 residues. Germline CDR1 and CDR2: SGHNT and YYREEE (reference sequence).

The gene calls are TRBV7-3 and TRBJ2-7, with 7 bases fitting TRBD1. The CDR3 is 13 residues long. V was clipped by 0 bases and J by 5 bases; unmatched bases: 1. Germline values: CDR1 SGHTA, CDR2 FQGTGA. CDR3 loop: CASSLTDRDEQYF. The CDR3 bases are TGTGCCAGCAGCTTAACAGACAGGGACGAGCAGTACTTC.

This chain uses TRBV6-5 with TRBJ1-1, with D hard to call. CDR1 and CDR2 from the germline V gene are MNHEY and SVGAGI. The CDR3 has 12 residues. V was cut by 8 bases and J by 1 base, with 8 bases left in between. As DNA, the CDR3 is TGTGCCAGCCGTCGAGAGAACACTGAAGCTTTCTTT. Translating gives CASRRENTEAFF.